A single sample is the source of the 4 T cell receptor beta chains below, sequenced in a study of tumour-infiltrating T cells in Burkitt lymphoma. Sequencing was performed with immunoSEQ multiplex PCR; in TCRdb, only in-frame clones are kept and a portion is missing. The table shows 14,000 or so clones, with about 31% occurring only once. The sequencing input was tumor tissue. Source of these receptors: a human donor with diffuse large B-cell lymphoma.

This chain connects TRBV2 to TRBJ2-7, with TRBD1 as a possible D gene (6 bases). Between the trimmed V and J ends, which lost 11 bases and 3 bases, there was a span of 20 bases. This CDR3 comprises 14 residues. CDR1 is SNHLY and CDR2 is FYNNEI in the germline V gene. Here the CDR3 DNA reads TGTGCCGTTCCCTTCGACAGGTTCCACTACGAGCAGTACTTC. Amino acid sequence: CAVPFDRFHYEQYF.

The table lists this clone with a count of one. The CDR3 nucleotides are TGTGCCAGTAGTATAGTTTCGGGGGGGGATCAGCCCCAGCATTTT. Translating it yields CASSIVSGGDQPQHF. The chain recombines TRBV19 with TRBJ1-5, with TRBD1 as a possible D gene (5 bases). This CDR3 comprises 15 residues. Germline CDR1 and CDR2: LNHDA and SQIVND (reference sequence). V was clipped by 1 base and J by 5 bases, with 12 bases between them.

This clone was seen more than once but under ten times. The chain carries TRBV5-1 and TRBJ2-1, with 10 bases identical to TRBD2. CDR1 is SGHRS and CDR2 is YFSETQ in the germline V gene. This CDR3 has 14 residues. The V gene end was trimmed by 4 bases and the J gene end by 5 bases; junction bases not matched to a gene: 3. CDR3 DNA sequence: TGCGCCAGCAGCACTAGCGGGACGAACAATGAGCAGTTCTTC. Protein product: CASSTSGTNNEQFF.

The chain employs TRBV5-4 and TRBJ1-1; tentatively, D is TRBD1 (6 bases). Trimming shortened V by 3 bases and J by 1 base, and 13 bases separated the two germline ends. Germline assignment: CDR1 SGHNT and CDR2 YYREEE (reference sequence). The CDR3 extends over 15 amino acids. Written as DNA, the CDR3 is TGTGCCAGCAGCTCCAGGGGACCGGCGAACACTGAAGCTTTCTTT. Residues: CASSSRGPANTEAFF.